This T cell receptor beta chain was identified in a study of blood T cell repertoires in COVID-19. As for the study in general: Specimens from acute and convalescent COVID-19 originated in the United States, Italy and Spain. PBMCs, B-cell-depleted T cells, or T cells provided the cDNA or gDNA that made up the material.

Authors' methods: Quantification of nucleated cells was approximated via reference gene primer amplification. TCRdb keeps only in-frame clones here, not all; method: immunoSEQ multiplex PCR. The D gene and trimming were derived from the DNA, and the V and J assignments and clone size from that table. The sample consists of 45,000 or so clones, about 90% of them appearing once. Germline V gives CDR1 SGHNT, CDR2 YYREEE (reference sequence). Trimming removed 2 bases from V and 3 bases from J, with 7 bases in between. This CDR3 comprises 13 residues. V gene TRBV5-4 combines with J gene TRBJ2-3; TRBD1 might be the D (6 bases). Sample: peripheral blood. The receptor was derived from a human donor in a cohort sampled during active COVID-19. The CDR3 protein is CASSFTGTDTQYF. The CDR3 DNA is TGTGCCAGCAGCTTTACAGGGACAGATACGCAGTATTTT.